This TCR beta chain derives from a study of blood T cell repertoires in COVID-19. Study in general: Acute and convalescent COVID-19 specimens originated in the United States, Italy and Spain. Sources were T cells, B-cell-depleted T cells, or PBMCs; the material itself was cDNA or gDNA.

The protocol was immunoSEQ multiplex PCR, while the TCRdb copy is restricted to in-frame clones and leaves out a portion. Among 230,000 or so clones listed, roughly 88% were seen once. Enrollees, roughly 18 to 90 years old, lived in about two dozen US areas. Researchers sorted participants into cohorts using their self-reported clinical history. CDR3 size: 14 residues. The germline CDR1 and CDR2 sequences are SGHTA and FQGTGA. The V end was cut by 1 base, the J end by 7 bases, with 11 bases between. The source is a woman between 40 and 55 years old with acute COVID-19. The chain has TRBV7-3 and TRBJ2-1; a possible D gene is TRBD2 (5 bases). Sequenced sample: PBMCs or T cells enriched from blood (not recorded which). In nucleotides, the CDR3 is TGTGCCAGCAGCTTAAATCCGGGGAGAAATGAGCAGTTCTTC. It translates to CASSLNPGRNEQFF.